Detailed here is one TCR beta chain. Its antigen is not known. Germline is not matched at one junction end, which may reflect a read error. These data come from a study of T cells in Graves' hyperthyroidism and ophthalmopathy. Notes on the study in general: From stable hyperthyroidism, ophthalmopathy was set apart by a 13 V-J model.

Using RNA transcripts as the source, TCR beta CDR3 regions were amplified. An initial round of RT-PCR targeting the TCR CDR3 relied on the HTBI primer set. TCRdb called the multiplex PCR reads again in MiXCR, with one record for every CDR3 protein. There are about 360,000 distinct CDR3 sequences in the sample; less than 15% occur only once, and roughly 9.2% lies in the top ten. Germline lookup yields CDR1 SEHNR and CDR2 FQNEAQ (reference sequence). The CDR3 covers 12 residues. Input material: blood. The rearrangement uses TRBV7-9 and TRBJ2-3; D not resolved. The TCR was taken from a woman under 30 with Graves' hyperthyroidism. DNA of the CDR3: TGCGCCAGCAGCTGGGCCGGAGATACGCAGTATTTT. This encodes CASSWAGDTQYF.